This T cell receptor beta chain originates from a study of blood T cell repertoires in COVID-19. A word on this clone: Compared with germline, one end of the junction differs, possibly owing to a read error.

Per the germline V gene, CDR1 is SSHAT and CDR2 is FNYEAQ (reference sequence). This CDR3 has 15 amino acids. Produced via immunoSEQ multiplex PCR; TCRdb's table is partial and in-frame only. The table lists 350,000 to 450,000 clones, around 92% of them singletons, with more than 0.95% in the top ten. This sequence joins TRBV7-7 and TRBJ1-4; 9 positions agree with TRBD1. The origin of this receptor is a man aged 40-50 years with acute or convalescent COVID-19. The specimen sequenced was peripheral blood. CDR3 in DNA: TGTGCTAGCAGCCCGAACACAGGGGGCAGTGAAAAACTGTTTTTT. This gives the protein CASSPNTGGSEKLFF.